This T cell receptor beta chain was captured by sequencing in a study of cytomegalovirus exposure and HLA in healthy donors. General study points: Many donors shared some public TCRs, even though most TCR sequences were rare. TCR beta sequences reportedly predicted most subjects' HLA-A and HLA-B alleles accurately.

As concerns this clone: Its antigen remains unknown.

It was with 60 Vbeta and 13 Jbeta primers that the PCR ran. Repertoires were generated with immunoSEQ multiplex PCR, while TCRdb's copy carries only in-frame clones and drops some. Of approximately 110,000 clones listed, about 83% are singletons. Likely unrecorded immune exposures existed in these nominally healthy donors. The CDR3 spans 17 residues. With V trimmed by 4 bases and J by 0 bases, 7 bases remained unmatched. CDR1 and CDR2 (germline): MGHDK, SYGVNS. Sample: PBMCs. This sequence originates from a female donor in good health and CMV-seropositive. The J gene is TRBJ1-4, the V gene TRBV25-1; 8 bases line up with TRBD1. Written as DNA, the CDR3 is TGTGCCAGCAGTGGGGGACAGGACCTCACAACTAATGAAAAACTGTTTTTT. This translates into CASSGGQDLTTNEKLFF.